The 32 T cell receptor beta chains given below trace back to one sample, sequenced in a study of T cell changes during pregnancy in multiple sclerosis. Measured with immunoSEQ multiplex PCR; TCRdb has only the in-frame clones, and not every one. The sample shows roughly 48,000 clones, approximately 95% of them seen only once. Sequences were derived from CD8+ T cells from peripheral blood mononuclear cells, sampled in the first trimester of pregnancy. The source is a female donor with multiple sclerosis, enrolled in a pregnancy study.

The V gene is TRBV15, the J gene TRBJ2-7, with D possibly being TRBD2 (5 bases). Germline CDR1 is LNHNV and CDR2 is YYDKDF (reference sequence). There are 15 residues in the CDR3. The V and J ends lost 0 bases and 0 bases respectively, with 9 bases between them. CDR3 sequence: CATSRDIGVSYEQYF. The CDR3 coding sequence is TGTGCCACCAGCAGAGATATCGGGGTCTCCTACGAGCAGTACTTC.

CDR3 loop: CASSSRQGLVNYGYTF. CDR3 DNA: TGTGCCAGCAGCTCTCGACAGGGCCTAGTTAACTATGGCTACACCTTC. The chain recombines TRBV7-9 with TRBJ1-2; 7 nucleotides line up with TRBD1. The CDR3 runs 16 residues. The V gene's germline CDR1 is SEHNR and CDR2 FQNEAQ (reference sequence). The ends lost 4 bases at V and 1 base at J; junction bases unmatched: 9.

This clone was observed once. The chain links TRBV6-1 to TRBJ2-7; D may be TRBD2 (6 bases). The CDR3 length is 13 residues. The germline V and J ends were trimmed by 2 bases and 1 base, with 6 bases remaining between them. Germline V gene data show CDR1 as MNHNS and CDR2 as SASEGT. The CDR3 DNA sequence: TGTGCCAGCAGTGAACGGGGGTCCTACGAGCAGTACTTC. Translated: CASSERGSYEQYF.

The rearrangement uses TRBV7-9 and TRBJ2-7; TRBD1 aligns across 8 bases. Germline V gene sequence: CDR1 SEHNR, CDR2 FQNEAQ (reference sequence). The CDR3 has 15 residues. With 4 bases clipped from V and 2 bases from J, the junction kept 7 bases outside the gene matches. DNA for the CDR3: TGTGCCAGCAGCTACACCGGGACAGGCCCCTACGAGCAGTACTTC. Protein: CASSYTGTGPYEQYF.

V gene TRBV7-9 combines with J gene TRBJ2-1; 10 bases match TRBD2. Losses at the gene ends were 4 bases for V and 1 base for J; bases not matched to a gene: 1. The CDR3 covers 15 residues. Germline V gives CDR1 SEHNR, CDR2 FQNEAQ (reference sequence). CDR3 loop: CASSSGLASYNEQFF. The DNA of the CDR3 is TGTGCCAGCAGCTCGGGACTAGCGTCCTACAATGAGCAGTTCTTC.

The V gene is TRBV7-9, the J gene TRBJ2-1; D may be TRBD1 (6 bases). Germline V gene data show CDR1 as SEHNR and CDR2 as FQNEAQ (reference sequence). Trimming removed 4 bases at V and 7 bases at J, with 17 bases between. The CDR3 length is 15 residues. This CDR3 is CASSSRDNFVNEQFF. The CDR3 DNA follows: TGTGCCAGCAGCTCCCGGGACAACTTCGTGAATGAGCAGTTCTTC.

This clone has only one observation. The V and J genes are TRBV10-1 and TRBJ2-1; 8 bases map to TRBD2. In germline, CDR1 is WNHNN, CDR2 SYGVQD (reference sequence). The CDR3 is 17 residues long. J gave up 5 bases and V 4 bases, and 13 bases lay outside the gene matches. The CDR3 DNA reads TGCGCCAGCAGTGTACGGCGGGAGGCCCGGGGCGACAATGAGCAGTTCTTC. Residues: CASSVRREARGDNEQFF.

DNA for the CDR3: TGTGCCAGCAGCCCCTCCCACTCCGGGACAGGGTTCTACGAGCAGTACTTC. This translates into CASSPSHSGTGFYEQYF. The chain carries TRBV11-2 and TRBJ2-7, with 9 bases identical to TRBD1. The J segment lost 3 bases and the V segment lost 5 bases, leaving 14 bases of the junction unmatched. This CDR3 is built from 17 residues. CDR1 and CDR2 from the germline V gene are SGHAT and FQNNGV.

Only one count was recorded for this clone. The chain carries TRBV7-9 and TRBJ2-7, with 9 bases fitting TRBD1. The V and J ends lost 4 bases and 3 bases, in that order; junction bases with no gene match: 7. The CDR3 has 15 amino acids. Looked up from germline, CDR1 is SEHNR and CDR2 is FQNEAQ (reference sequence). This chain's CDR3 is CASSSPGQGSYEQYF. DNA for the CDR3: TGTGCCAGCAGCTCACCGGGACAGGGCAGCTACGAGCAGTACTTC.

This clone was observed a single time. The chain carries TRBV5-1 and TRBJ2-3; TRBD2 agrees at 11 bases. The germline V gene has CDR1 SGHRS and CDR2 YFSETQ. Germline trimming cut 4 bases from V and 5 bases from J; bases unmatched to any gene: 9. This CDR3 comprises 16 residues. DNA for the CDR3: TGCGCCAGCAGCGAGGGACTAGCGGCCCTCGGAGATACGCAGTATTTT. Encoded protein: CASSEGLAALGDTQYF.

The rearrangement uses TRBV6-6 and TRBJ2-3, with a tentative D call TRBD2 (6 bases). The CDR3 length is 12 residues. Trimming stripped 6 bases from V and 4 bases from J, with 8 bases between. Germline V lookup: CDR1 MNHNY, CDR2 SVGAGI (reference sequence). The CDR3 nucleotides are TGTGCCAGCAGAGGAGGGGCAGATACGCAGTATTTT. This gives the protein CASRGGADTQYF.

This chain links TRBV27 with TRBJ1-4, with 7 bases matching TRBD1. The germline CDR1 and CDR2 sequences are MNHEY and SMNVEV (reference sequence). This CDR3 has 11 amino acids. Trimming at V came to 8 bases and at J to 7 bases, leaving 1 base not matched to a gene. Here the CDR3 reads CASRQGEKLFF. CDR3 DNA sequence: TGTGCCAGCCGACAGGGTGAAAAACTGTTTTTT.

The chain recombines TRBV7-9 with TRBJ2-6; D is unresolved. The length of the CDR3 is 15 residues. Germline CDR1 and CDR2: SEHNR and FQNEAQ (reference sequence). V dropped 2 bases and J dropped 1 base, with 6 bases sitting between them. This chain's CDR3 is CASSLSESGANVLTF. CDR3 nucleotide sequence: TGTGCCAGCAGCTTATCGGAGTCTGGGGCCAACGTCCTGACTTTC.

The chain recombines TRBV7-9 with TRBJ1-1, with unresolved D. The CDR3 runs to 12 residues. CDR1 SEHNR and CDR2 FQNEAQ come from the germline V gene (reference sequence). V dropped 1 base and J dropped 8 bases, with 8 bases sitting between them. DNA for the CDR3: TGTGCCAGCAGCTTAGGCAGGAAGGAAGCTTTCTTT. This sequence encodes CASSLGRKEAFF. Full variable domain (outside the CDR3, taken from reference TRBV7-9 and TRBJ1-1): DTGVSQNPRHKITKRGQNVTFRCDPISEHNRLYWYRQTLGQGPEFLTYFQNEAQLEKSRLLSDRFSAERPKGSFSTLEIQRTEQGDSAMYLCASSLGRKEAFFGQGTRLTVV.

This clone was seen a single time. J is TRBJ2-7 and V is TRBV27; 12 bases align to TRBD2. This CDR3 is 17 amino acids long. CDR1 MNHEY and CDR2 SMNVEV come from the germline V gene (reference sequence). The V gene end was trimmed by 0 bases and the J gene end by 7 bases; junction bases not matched to a gene: 10. CDR3 amino acids: CASSLSSTSGRMREQYF. DNA of the CDR3: TGTGCCAGCAGTTTATCTAGCACTAGCGGGAGGATGAGAGAGCAGTACTTC.

V usage is TRBV6-6 and J usage is TRBJ2-7; 7 bases fit TRBD1. Germline trimming cut 2 bases from V and 0 bases from J; bases unmatched to any gene: 1. CDR3 length: 14 amino acids. The germline V gene encodes CDR1 MNHNY and CDR2 SVGAGI (reference sequence). The CDR3 bases are TGTGCCAGCAGTTACCGGGACAGCTCCTACGAGCAGTACTTC. It specifies CASSYRDSSYEQYF.

V and J are TRBV9 and TRBJ2-3, with no clear D. The V gene's germline CDR1 is SGDLS and CDR2 YYNGEE. Trimming shortened V by 3 bases and J by 3 bases, and 5 bases separated the two germline ends. This CDR3 has 12 amino acids. CDR3 nucleotides: TGTGCCAGCAGCGCTGTTACAGATACGCAGTATTTT. Its protein is CASSAVTDTQYF.

The chain uses TRBV19 and TRBJ1-2; D is unclear. The length of the CDR3 is 13 residues. V was clipped by 9 bases and J by 2 bases, with 13 bases between them. The V gene's germline CDR1 is LNHDA and CDR2 SQIVND (reference sequence). The CDR3 coding sequence is TGTGCCAGCGCCCCGGGTGACAACTATGGCTACACCTTC. Translated: CASAPGDNYGYTF.

J is TRBJ2-5 and V is TRBV19; 7 nucleotides line up with TRBD2. V shed 8 bases, J shed 2 bases, and the junction held 5 bases outside the gene matches. Germline lookup yields CDR1 LNHDA and CDR2 SQIVND (reference sequence). The CDR3 sequence is 13 residues long. DNA for the CDR3: TGTGCCAGTCGGGAGGCCGTACAAGAGACCCAGTACTTC. Translated, it gives CASREAVQETQYF. The full variable domain, in which reference TRBV19 and TRBJ2-5 provide the parts outside the CDR3, is DGGITQSPKYLFRKEGQNVTLSCEQNLNHDAMYWYRQDPGQGLRLIYYSQIVNDFQKGDIAEGYSVSREKKESFPLTVTSAQKNPTAFYLCASREAVQETQYFGPGTRLLVL.

The chain is built from TRBV2 and TRBJ1-2; TRBD1 agrees at 8 bases. V was pared by 6 bases and J by 4 bases, with 7 bases of the junction left unmatched. CDR3 length equals 14 residues. The V gene's germline CDR1 is SNHLY and CDR2 FYNNEI. The CDR3 nucleotides read TGTGCCAGCAGGCCGCCAGGGGGCAGCTATGGCTACACCTTC. The encoded protein is CASRPPGGSYGYTF.

The chain uses TRBV6-5 and TRBJ1-2; possibly TRBD1 for D (6 bases). Trimming took 8 bases from V and 5 from J, leaving 18 bases between them. The CDR3 spans 14 residues. Germline V gene sequence: CDR1 MNHEY, CDR2 SVGAGI. This CDR3 is CASPTGGGRYGYTF. The DNA of the CDR3 is TGTGCCAGCCCTACGGGGGGGGGCCGGTATGGCTACACCTTC.

The rearrangement uses TRBV4-3 and TRBJ2-1; D remains unclear. Germline V CDR1 and CDR2: LGHNA, YSLEER. The CDR3 is made up of 16 amino acids. Trimming pared 0 bases from V and 2 bases from J, leaving 11 bases between. The CDR3 loop reads CASSQDAAYAYNEQFF. DNA for the CDR3: TGCGCCAGCAGCCAAGATGCAGCGTACGCCTACAATGAGCAGTTCTTC.

The V gene is TRBV27, the J gene TRBJ1-3; no clear D. CDR1 and CDR2 from the germline V gene are MNHEY and SMNVEV (reference sequence). The ends were cut back, 5 bases at V and 0 bases at J, with 5 bases in the middle. The CDR3 extends over 13 amino acids. The CDR3 loop is CASSINSGNTIYF. The CDR3 DNA reads as TGTGCCAGCAGTATCAACTCTGGAAACACCATATATTTT.

This sequence joins TRBV7-9 and TRBJ2-7; 11 bases match TRBD1. There are 14 residues in the CDR3. The germline V gene encodes CDR1 SEHNR and CDR2 FQNEAQ (reference sequence). Losses at the gene ends were 7 bases for V and 5 bases for J; bases not matched to a gene: 7. The DNA of the CDR3 is TGTGCCAGCACCGCGGACAGGGGGCTACACGAGCAGTACTTC. Translating it yields CASTADRGLHEQYF.

The CDR3 DNA sequence: TGTGCCATCAGTGATTCAGGGGTTCATGGCTACACCTTC. Translated, it gives CAISDSGVHGYTF. The chain couples TRBV10-3 to TRBJ1-2; D possibly corresponds to TRBD1 (6 bases). Germline V gene sequence: CDR1 ENHRY, CDR2 SYGVKD. V gave up 3 bases and J gave up 6 bases, with 11 bases separating them. The CDR3 runs to 13 residues.

This clone was observed a handful of times. This chain joins TRBV29-1 and TRBJ1-1; 7 nucleotides line up with TRBD1. The V and J ends lost 5 bases and 4 bases, in that order; junction bases with no gene match: 4. The V gene's germline CDR1 is SQVTM and CDR2 ANQGSEA. The CDR3 contains 12 residues. CDR3 in DNA: TGCAGCGTTCCGTCAGGGGGCACTGAAGCTTTCTTT. This sequence encodes CSVPSGGTEAFF.

The chain uses TRBV19 and TRBJ2-7; a weak D match, TRBD2 (7 bases). Trimming took off 3 bases at V and 1 base at J, with 13 bases between the two ends. The CDR3 is made up of 15 amino acids. Germline V CDR1 and CDR2: LNHDA, SQIVND (reference sequence). The CDR3 DNA reads as TGTGCCAGTAGTATGGGGGGGGCGCCTTCCTACGAGCAGTACTTC. Translating gives CASSMGGAPSYEQYF. The complete variable domain, with remaining parts taken from reference TRBV19 and TRBJ2-7, reads DGGITQSPKYLFRKEGQNVTLSCEQNLNHDAMYWYRQDPGQGLRLIYYSQIVNDFQKGDIAEGYSVSREKKESFPLTVTSAQKNPTAFYLCASSMGGAPSYEQYFGPGTRLTVT.

The chain has TRBV4-1 and TRBJ2-3, with 7 bases lining up with TRBD1. The CDR3 extends over 14 amino acids. Germline CDR1 and CDR2: MGHRA and YSYEKL. The trim removed 11 bases at V and 0 bases at J, leaving 8 bases unmatched. In DNA, the CDR3 is TGCGCCGCAGGGGGACAGCGGAGCACAGATACGCAGTATTTT. It yields the protein CAAGGQRSTDTQYF.

The chain joins TRBV4-1 to TRBJ1-3; the D gene is possibly TRBD1 (6 bases). CDR1 is MGHRA, CDR2 YSYEKL, per germline. The CDR3 loop spans 15 amino acids. V lost 2 bases and J lost 2, with 10 bases in between. The CDR3 DNA sequence: TGCGCCAGCAGCCAAATACAGGGTACTGGAAACACCATATATTTT. As protein: CASSQIQGTGNTIYF.

This sequence joins TRBV7-2 and TRBJ2-7; TRBD2 is a possible D gene (5 bases). V was shortened by 0 bases and J by 0 bases, with 9 bases between the two germline ends. The CDR3 spans 15 residues. Looked up from germline, CDR1 is SGHTA and CDR2 is FQGNSA. In DNA form, the CDR3 reads TGTGCCAGCAGCTTAGCGGACTCGGACTCCTACGAGCAGTACTTC. The encoded protein is CASSLADSDSYEQYF.

This chain links TRBV7-3 with TRBJ2-5; 7 nucleotides agree with TRBD1. CDR3 length: 15 amino acids. V gave up 6 bases and J gave up 5 bases; unmatched junction bases: 12. Germline values: CDR1 SGHTA, CDR2 FQGTGA. As DNA, the CDR3 is TGTGCCAGCAGTTTCCTTCCGGGACAGATTGAGACCCAGTACTTC. Protein product: CASSFLPGQIETQYF.

The V gene is TRBV30, the J gene TRBJ2-5; tentatively, D is TRBD1 (6 bases). This CDR3 spans 14 amino acids. Germline V CDR1 and CDR2: GTSNPN, SVGIG (reference sequence). Trimming removed 4 bases from V and 5 bases from J, with 17 bases in between. CDR3 region: CAWTTTGTRETQYF. In DNA form, the CDR3 reads TGTGCCTGGACCACTACCGGGACAAGGGAGACCCAGTACTTC.